This TCR beta chain was sequenced in a study of blood T cell repertoires in COVID-19. Study in general: PBMCs, B-cell-depleted T cells, or T cells were the source of the cDNA or gDNA that made up the material.

Germline CDR1 SQVTM, CDR2 ANQGSEA. The CDR3 loop spans 13 amino acids. V lost 4 bases, J lost 2 bases, and 11 bases lay in between. Assay: immunoSEQ multiplex PCR; the TCRdb copy retains only in-frame clones and omits some. The sample gives roughly 330,000 clones, 85% to 90% of which show up once; over 9.5% is in the top ten. The sequenced sample consisted of PBMCs or T cells enriched from blood (not recorded which). The TCR sequence derives from a woman aged 18-29 years who had recovered from COVID-19. The chain joins TRBV29-1 to TRBJ1-2; D is possibly TRBD1 (6 bases). In DNA, the CDR3 is TGCAGCGTTGGGGGGGGGCCCAACTATGGCTACACCTTC. Translation: CSVGGGPNYGYTF.